The 23 T cell receptor beta chains given below trace back to one sample, sequenced in a study of a mutant IDH1 vaccine in newly diagnosed glioma. Profiling relied on immunoSEQ multiplex PCR, and the TCRdb table lists in-frame clones only, not all of them. The table has approximately 31,000 clones, 80% to 85% seen once. Antigens of these TCRs are unknown. As for time point: week 47, end of study. Each dose of the vaccine consisted of 300 ug of mutant IDH1 20-mer peptide, with topical imiquimod. This sample comprised PBMCs, obtained from a glioma patient whose treatment included an IDH1 peptide vaccine. The receptors derive from a man aged 25 to 40 with glioma.

This chain links TRBV2 with TRBJ2-7; possible D gene TRBD1, 5 bases. The CDR3 is 11 residues long. Germline V gene sequence: CDR1 SNHLY, CDR2 FYNNEI. V lost 2 bases to trimming and J lost 9 bases, with 8 bases between them. CDR3 residues: CASSESQGQYF. The CDR3 DNA sequence: TGTGCCAGCAGTGAAAGTCAGGGGCAGTACTTC. The whole variable domain, remainder taken from reference TRBV2 and TRBJ2-7, is EPEVTQTPSHQVTQMGQEVILRCVPISNHLYFYWYRQILGQKVEFLVSFYNNEISEKSEIFDDQFSVERPDGSNFTLKIRSTKLEDSAMYFCASSESQGQYFGPGTRLTVT.

The chain carries TRBV5-1 and TRBJ2-7; 8 nucleotides line up with TRBD2. CDR3 size: 16 residues. V lost 2 bases, J lost 2 bases, and 9 bases stayed unmatched. Germline V gives CDR1 SGHRS, CDR2 YFSETQ. In nucleotides, the CDR3 is TGCGCCAGCAGCTTCCAAACTAGCGGAGCGACCTACGAGCAGTACTTC. Its protein is CASSFQTSGATYEQYF.

The DNA of the CDR3 is TGTGCCAGCAGCTTCAATAGCGGGGTTGACTATGGCTACACCTTC. It yields the protein CASSFNSGVDYGYTF. This rearrangement joins TRBV5-5 to TRBJ1-2; D call uncertain. This CDR3 has 15 residues. Trimming shortened V by 2 bases and J by 3 bases, and 14 bases separated the two germline ends. Per the germline V gene, CDR1 is SGHKS and CDR2 is YYEKEE (reference sequence).

This sequence joins TRBV5-1 and TRBJ2-2, with D uncertain. Trimming cost V 7 bases and J 5 bases, with 15 bases left between them. The germline V gene has CDR1 SGHRS and CDR2 YFSETQ. This CDR3 has 14 residues. DNA for the CDR3: TGCGCCAGCGGACGGCTTCCTGGTACCGGGGAGCTGTTTTTT. Its translation: CASGRLPGTGELFF.

The chain uses TRBV30 and TRBJ2-7; TRBD1 matches 8 bases. CDR1 is GTSNPN and CDR2 is SVGIG in the germline V gene (reference sequence). The CDR3 extends over 15 amino acids. V dropped 2 bases and J dropped 8; count of bases not matched to a gene: 14. CDR3 sequence (DNA): TGTGCCTGGAGTCCTGCGGGACAGGTTAAAGGGAAGCAGTACTTC. Its protein is CAWSPAGQVKGKQYF.

The CDR3 is CASSQDRTAGANVLTF. Here the CDR3 DNA reads TGCGCCAGCAGCCAAGACCGGACAGCTGGGGCCAACGTCCTGACTTTC. The chain combines TRBV4-3 with TRBJ2-6, with D possibly TRBD1 on 6 matching bases. The CDR3 is made up of 16 amino acids. V dropped 0 bases and J dropped 2 bases, with 8 bases sitting between them. Germline loops: CDR1 LGHNA, CDR2 YSLEER.

The chain combines TRBV7-3 with TRBJ1-2, with 7 nucleotides matching TRBD1. J lost 7 bases, V lost 4 bases, and 12 bases had no gene match. Germline V gene data show CDR1 as SGHTA and CDR2 as FQGTGA. The CDR3 has 15 amino acids. The CDR3 region is CASSSDSRDSSGYTF. The CDR3 DNA reads TGTGCCAGCAGCTCGGACAGCCGGGACAGTTCTGGCTACACCTTC.

This clone was detected a few times. V is TRBV30 and J is TRBJ1-1; D remains ambiguous. Per germline, CDR1 GTSNPN and CDR2 SVGIG (reference sequence). V lost 3 bases and J lost 6, with 8 bases in between. The length of the CDR3 is 11 residues. The chain's CDR3 is CAWRVHSEAFF. The CDR3 region has the DNA TGTGCCTGGAGGGTACATTCTGAAGCTTTCTTT.

This clone showed up just a few times. This chain uses TRBV19 with TRBJ1-1; the match to TRBD1 covers 8 bases. The CDR3 extends over 11 amino acids. Per germline, CDR1 LNHDA and CDR2 SQIVND (reference sequence). Unmatched junction bases numbered 3, after V lost 7 bases and J lost 8 bases. The CDR3 here is CASTRTGEAFF. Here the CDR3 DNA reads TGTGCCAGTACCAGGACAGGGGAAGCTTTCTTT.

The rearrangement joins TRBV2 to TRBJ1-4, with 9 bases lining up with TRBD1. V shed 6 bases and J 5 bases; nucleotides not matched to a gene: 7. Germline V gene data show CDR1 as SNHLY and CDR2 as FYNNEI. This CDR3 is 15 amino acids long. CDR3 DNA: TGTGCCAGCAGAGTTTCCGGGACAGGGAATGAAAAACTGTTTTTT. It yields the protein CASRVSGTGNEKLFF.

CDR3 protein: CASSPGLRQGYETQYF. DNA for the CDR3: TGCGCCAGCAGCCCGGGCCTGAGGCAGGGTTACGAGACCCAGTACTTC. This chain connects TRBV4-1 to TRBJ2-5, with a weak D call TRBD1 (5 bases). Trimming removed 4 bases from V and 5 bases from J, with 20 bases in between. This CDR3 is 16 amino acids long. The germline V gene encodes CDR1 MGHRA and CDR2 YSYEKL.

V gene TRBV29-1 combines with J gene TRBJ1-5; D gene uncertain. Germline loops: CDR1 SQVTM, CDR2 ANQGSEA. This CDR3 has 16 residues. Deletions cut 0 bases from V and 0 bases from J, with 12 bases between. The CDR3 coding sequence is TGCAGCGTTGAAGATCTGCAAGGGTTTAGCAATCAGCCCCAGCATTTT. Translated, it gives CSVEDLQGFSNQPQHF.

The chain joins TRBV6-1 to TRBJ1-5; tentatively, D is TRBD1 (5 bases). Germline CDR1 MNHNS, CDR2 SASEGT. CDR3 length: 12 residues. V lost 1 base to trimming and J lost 7 bases, with 5 bases between them. This CDR3 reads CASSEGGQPQHF. Written as DNA, the CDR3 is TGTGCCAGCAGTGAAGGGGGGCAGCCCCAGCATTTT.

The gene calls are TRBV19 and TRBJ1-1, with 7 bases lining up with TRBD1. The CDR3 runs 16 residues. Germline CDR1 LNHDA, CDR2 SQIVND (reference sequence). J lost 5 bases, V lost 6 bases, and 15 bases had no gene match. CDR3: CASRKNRQGRRTEAFF. The CDR3 nucleotides are TGTGCCAGTAGGAAGAACCGACAGGGAAGGAGGACTGAAGCTTTCTTT.

This chain uses TRBV19 with TRBJ2-1; 7 nucleotides agree with TRBD2. The CDR3 loop spans 15 amino acids. J was trimmed by 2 bases and V by 3 bases; bases with no gene match: 4. Germline-derived CDR1 and CDR2 are LNHDA and SQIVND (reference sequence). The CDR3 region is CASSMGRGTYNEQFF. CDR3 nucleotide sequence: TGTGCCAGTAGTATGGGGAGGGGCACCTACAATGAGCAGTTCTTC.

This clone was found once. The CDR3 DNA sequence: TGTGCCAGCAGCCCCCGGGCCGGGGAGCTGTTTTTT. Protein: CASSPRAGELFF. V usage is TRBV9 and J usage is TRBJ2-2; no clear D. CDR1 is SGDLS and CDR2 is YYNGEE in the germline V gene. Trimming left V 4 bases short and J 6 bases short, with 7 bases between. The CDR3 runs 12 residues.

V usage is TRBV27 and J usage is TRBJ1-2, with 7 positions matching TRBD1. The CDR3 sequence is 15 residues long. V lost 5 bases, J lost 7 bases, and 13 bases stayed unmatched. Germline V gene lookup returns CDR1 MNHEY and CDR2 SMNVEV (reference sequence). This CDR3 reads CASSPRDSSRSGYTF. CDR3 nucleotides: TGTGCCAGCAGTCCCAGGGACAGCTCAAGAAGTGGCTACACCTTC.

The chain couples TRBV7-2 to TRBJ1-2, with 9 nucleotides matching TRBD1. The CDR3 spans 13 residues. CDR1 is SGHTA, CDR2 FQGNSA, per germline. V was clipped by 5 bases and J by 7 bases; unmatched bases: 5. Here the CDR3 DNA reads TGTGCCAGCAGCCTTAACAGGGGGCCTGGCTACACCTTC. As protein: CASSLNRGPGYTF. Full variable domain (rest looked up from reference TRBV7-2 and TRBJ1-2): GAGVSQSPSNKVTEKGKDVELRCDPISGHTALYWYRQSLGQGLEFLIYFQGNSAPDKSGLPSDRFSAERTGGSVSTLTIQRTQQEDSAVYLCASSLNRGPGYTFGSGTRLTVV.

The genes are TRBV4-1 and TRBJ2-2; D possibly uses TRBD1 or TRBD2 (5 bases each). The CDR3 runs to 14 residues. V dropped 4 bases and J dropped 5 bases, with 11 bases sitting between them. CDR1 and CDR2 from the germline V gene are MGHRA and YSYEKL. The CDR3: CASSPGTVTGELFF. The CDR3 nucleotides are TGCGCCAGCAGCCCGGGGACCGTTACCGGGGAGCTGTTTTTT.

The chain joins TRBV7-2 to TRBJ2-3; 7 bases fit TRBD1. The CDR3 is made up of 14 amino acids. V dropped 4 bases and J dropped 0; count of bases not matched to a gene: 1. From germline, CDR1 is SGHTA and CDR2 FQGNSA. CDR3 sequence (DNA): TGTGCCAGCAGCTGGACAGGTAGCACAGATACGCAGTATTTT. It codes for CASSWTGSTDTQYF.

The chain links TRBV6-4 to TRBJ2-7; 10 bases fit TRBD2. The germline V gene encodes CDR1 MRHNA and CDR2 SNTAGT. V shed 2 bases and J 0 bases; nucleotides not matched to a gene: 22. The CDR3 is 22 residues long. The CDR3 DNA reads TGTGCCAGCAGTGACACGCCCCCTAGGGTAGCGGGAGGTGGTAGGGTCTCCTACGAGCAGTACTTC. Translation: CASSDTPPRVAGGGRVSYEQYF.

This clone was counted once. This chain connects TRBV4-3 to TRBJ2-5; TRBD1 might be the D (5 bases). V lost 2 bases to trimming and J lost 0 bases, with 13 bases between them. Looked up from germline, CDR1 is LGHNA and CDR2 is YSLEER. The CDR3 covers 16 residues. This CDR3 is CASSQLLGRDQETQYF. CDR3 sequence (DNA): TGCGCCAGCAGCCAACTCCTCGGCAGGGACCAAGAGACCCAGTACTTC.

This sequence joins TRBV6-5 and TRBJ1-2; 9 nucleotides match TRBD1. Germline V gene lookup returns CDR1 MNHEY and CDR2 SVGAGI. CDR3 length: 14 residues. The trim removed 5 bases at V and 12 bases at J, leaving 13 bases unmatched. The CDR3 region is CASSPEPGQGLDTF. DNA for the CDR3: TGTGCCAGCAGTCCAGAACCGGGACAGGGCTTAGACACCTTC.